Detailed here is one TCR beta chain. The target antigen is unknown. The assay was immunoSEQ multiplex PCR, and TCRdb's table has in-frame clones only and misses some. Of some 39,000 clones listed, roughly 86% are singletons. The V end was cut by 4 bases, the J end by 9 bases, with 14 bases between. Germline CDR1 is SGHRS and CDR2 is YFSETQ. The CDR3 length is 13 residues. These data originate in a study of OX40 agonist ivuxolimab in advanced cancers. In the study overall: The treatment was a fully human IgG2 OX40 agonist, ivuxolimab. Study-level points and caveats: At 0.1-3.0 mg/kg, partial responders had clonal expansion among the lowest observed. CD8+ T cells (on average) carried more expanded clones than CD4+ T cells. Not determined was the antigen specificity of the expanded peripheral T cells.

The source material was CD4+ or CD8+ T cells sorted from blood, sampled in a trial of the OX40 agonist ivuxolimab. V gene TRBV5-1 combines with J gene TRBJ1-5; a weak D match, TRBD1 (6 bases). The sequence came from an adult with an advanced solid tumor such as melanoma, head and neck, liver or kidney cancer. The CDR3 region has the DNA TGCGCCAGCAGCCCGGAGGGGGAGAGGCCCCAGCATTTT. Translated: CASSPEGERPQHF.